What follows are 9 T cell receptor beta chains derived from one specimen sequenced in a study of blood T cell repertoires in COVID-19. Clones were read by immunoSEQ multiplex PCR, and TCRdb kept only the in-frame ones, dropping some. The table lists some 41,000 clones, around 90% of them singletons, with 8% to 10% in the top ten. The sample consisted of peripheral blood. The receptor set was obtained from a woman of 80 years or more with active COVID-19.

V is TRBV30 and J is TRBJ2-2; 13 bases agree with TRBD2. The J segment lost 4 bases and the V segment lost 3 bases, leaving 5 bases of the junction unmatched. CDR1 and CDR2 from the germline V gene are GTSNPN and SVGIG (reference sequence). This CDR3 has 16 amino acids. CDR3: CAWSGLAGARTGELFF. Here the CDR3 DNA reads TGTGCCTGGAGCGGACTAGCGGGGGCCCGCACCGGGGAGCTGTTTTTT.

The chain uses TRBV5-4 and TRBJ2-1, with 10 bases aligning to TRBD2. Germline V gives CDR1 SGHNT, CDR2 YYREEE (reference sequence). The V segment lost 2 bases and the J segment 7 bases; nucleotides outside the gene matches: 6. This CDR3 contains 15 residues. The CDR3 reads CASSLAGGPRNEQFF. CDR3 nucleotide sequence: TGTGCCAGCAGCTTAGCGGGGGGGCCGAGGAATGAGCAGTTCTTC.

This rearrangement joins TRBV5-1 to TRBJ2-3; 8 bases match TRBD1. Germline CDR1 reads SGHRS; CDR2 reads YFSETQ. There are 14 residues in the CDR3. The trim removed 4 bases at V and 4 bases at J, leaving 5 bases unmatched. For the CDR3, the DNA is TGCGCCAGCAGCCACCGGACAGGGTCAGATACGCAGTATTTT. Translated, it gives CASSHRTGSDTQYF.

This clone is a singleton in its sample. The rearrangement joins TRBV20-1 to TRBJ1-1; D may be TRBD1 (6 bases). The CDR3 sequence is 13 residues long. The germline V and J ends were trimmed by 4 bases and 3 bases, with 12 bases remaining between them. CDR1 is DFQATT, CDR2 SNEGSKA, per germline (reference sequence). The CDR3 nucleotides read TGCAGTGCTACTGACAGGATGGACACTGAAGCTTTCTTT. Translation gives CSATDRMDTEAFF.

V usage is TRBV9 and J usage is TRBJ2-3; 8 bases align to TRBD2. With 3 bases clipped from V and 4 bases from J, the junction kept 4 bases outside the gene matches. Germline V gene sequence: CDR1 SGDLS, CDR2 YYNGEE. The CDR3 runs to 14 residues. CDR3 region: CASSAGGRSDTQYF. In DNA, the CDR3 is TGTGCCAGCAGCGCGGGGGGGCGCTCAGATACGCAGTATTTT. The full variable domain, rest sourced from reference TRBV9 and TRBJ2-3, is DSGVTQTPKHLITATGQRVTLRCSPRSGDLSVYWYQQSLDQGLQFLIQYYNGEERAKGNILERFSAQQFPDLHSELNLSSLELGDSALYFCASSAGGRSDTQYFGPGTRLTVL.

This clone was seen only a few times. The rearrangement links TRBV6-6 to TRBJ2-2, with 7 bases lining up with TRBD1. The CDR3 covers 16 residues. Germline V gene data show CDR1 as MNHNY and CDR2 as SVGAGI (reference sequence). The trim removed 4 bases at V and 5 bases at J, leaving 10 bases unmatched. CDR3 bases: TGTGCCAGCAGTTCCGCCCGGACAGGAACGACCGGGGAGCTGTTTTTT. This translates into CASSSARTGTTGELFF.

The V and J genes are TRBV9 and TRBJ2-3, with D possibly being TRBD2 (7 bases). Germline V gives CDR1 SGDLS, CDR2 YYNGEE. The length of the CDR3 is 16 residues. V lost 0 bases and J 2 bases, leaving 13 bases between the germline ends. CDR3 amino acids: CASSVGGLADTDTQYF. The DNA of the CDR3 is TGTGCCAGCAGCGTAGGGGGGCTAGCGGACACAGATACGCAGTATTTT.

CDR3 in amino acids: CASSEHIGAPGELFF. CDR3 DNA: TGTGCCAGCAGTGAACACATAGGGGCCCCCGGGGAGCTGTTTTTT. The chain uses TRBV2 and TRBJ2-2; weak D call: TRBD1 (5 bases). Between the trimmed V and J ends, which lost 2 bases and 6 bases, there was a span of 13 bases. Germline CDR1 and CDR2: SNHLY and FYNNEI. This CDR3 has 15 residues. Full variable domain (rest looked up from reference TRBV2 and TRBJ2-2): EPEVTQTPSHQVTQMGQEVILRCVPISNHLYFYWYRQILGQKVEFLVSFYNNEISEKSEIFDDQFSVERPDGSNFTLKIRSTKLEDSAMYFCASSEHIGAPGELFFGEGSRLTVL.

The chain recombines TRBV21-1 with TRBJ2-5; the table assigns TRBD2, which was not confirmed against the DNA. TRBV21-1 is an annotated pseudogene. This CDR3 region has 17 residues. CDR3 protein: CATLAGARAGNQETQYF. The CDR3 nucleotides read TGTGCCACACTAGCGGGGGCCCGGGCGGGAAACCAAGAGACCCAGTACTTC.